One sample yielded the 5 T cell receptor beta chains listed below, sequenced in a study of neurological immune-mediated disorders. MiXCR, applied by TCRdb to the 5' RACE reads, yields one record per CDR3 protein. Of roughly 25,000 distinct CDR3 sequences in the sample, about 2.6% were seen once. The sample consisted of PBMCs. Receptor source: a woman between 45 and 65 years old with multiple sclerosis.

This clonotype was seen at least ten times. The chain joins TRBV20-1 to TRBJ2-1, with D possibly matching TRBD2 (5 bases). In germline, CDR1 is DFQATT, CDR2 SNEGSKA (reference sequence). The CDR3 loop spans 16 amino acids. The V end lost 3 bases, the J end lost 0 bases, and 15 bases lay between the germline ends. CDR3 residues: CSASYNGAGSYNEQFF. The CDR3 nucleotides read TGCAGTGCTAGTTACAACGGTGCGGGCTCCTACAATGAGCAGTTCTTC.

This clonotype was counted at least ten times. A junction boundary mismatches the germline segment, possibly from a read error. J is TRBJ2-3 and V is TRBV4-2, with 9 nucleotides matching TRBD2. Germline V lookup: CDR1 LGHNA, CDR2 YNFKEQ. The CDR3 spans 15 residues. The CDR3 is CASSQVGLALDTKYF. As DNA, the CDR3 is TGTGCCAGCAGCCAAGTCGGACTAGCGTTAGATACGAAGTATTTT.

This clonotype was counted ten times or more. J is TRBJ2-3 and V is TRBV29-1, with 12 nucleotides matching TRBD1. The V and J ends lost 7 bases and 7 bases, in that order; junction bases with no gene match: 12. Germline CDR1 is SQVTM and CDR2 is ANQGSEA. This CDR3 has 15 amino acids. The CDR3 region is CSGTPGTGGAHTQYF. DNA for the CDR3: TGCAGCGGGACCCCAGGGACAGGGGGCGCCCATACGCAGTATTTT.

This clonotype came up many times. V is TRBV5-1 and J is TRBJ1-1, with D hard to call. Germline CDR1 reads SGHRS; CDR2 reads YFSETQ. This CDR3 has 15 residues. V lost 0 bases, J lost 0 bases, and 9 bases lay in between. The chain's CDR3 is CASSLAQFMNTEAFF. DNA for the CDR3: TGCGCCAGCAGCTTGGCTCAGTTTATGAACACTGAAGCTTTCTTT. The whole variable domain, remainder taken from reference TRBV5-1 and TRBJ1-1, is KAGVTQTPRYLIKTRGQQVTLSCSPISGHRSVSWYQQTPGQGLQFLFEYFSETQRNKGNFPGRFSGRQFSNSRSEMNVSTLELGDSALYLCASSLAQFMNTEAFFGQGTRLTVV.

This clonotype was counted many times. This rearrangement joins TRBV5-6 to TRBJ1-5; TRBD1 might be the D (5 bases). Germline CDR1 and CDR2: SGHDT and YYEEEE. The CDR3 loop spans 13 amino acids. Trimming shortened V by 3 bases and J by 5 bases, and 9 bases separated the two germline ends. CDR3 sequence: CASSSGGDQPQHF. CDR3 sequence (DNA): TGTGCCAGCAGCTCTGGGGGGGATCAGCCCCAGCATTTT.